The source of this T cell receptor (beta chain) is a study of T cell responses to AZD1222 COVID-19 vaccine. TCRdb's copy holds only in-frame clones and misses some; the assay was immunoSEQ multiplex PCR. The repertoire holds roughly 150,000 clones, with around 90% as singletons. Second doses were pooled across both intervals (about 4 or about 12 weeks). The V end lost 0 bases, the J end lost 3 bases, and 13 bases lay between the germline ends. The CDR3 totals 15 residues. The germline V gene encodes CDR1 SGHRS and CDR2 YFSETQ. This chain links TRBV5-1 with TRBJ2-7, with D tentatively TRBD1 (6 bases). Here the sequenced sample was peripheral blood, taken 28 days after the second AZD1222 dose. This clonotype originated in an adult who received the AZD1222 COVID-19 vaccine. Written as DNA, the CDR3 is TGCGCCAGCAGCTTGGCCCAGACAGGCGGCTACGAGCAGTACTTC. This translates into CASSLAQTGGYEQYF.